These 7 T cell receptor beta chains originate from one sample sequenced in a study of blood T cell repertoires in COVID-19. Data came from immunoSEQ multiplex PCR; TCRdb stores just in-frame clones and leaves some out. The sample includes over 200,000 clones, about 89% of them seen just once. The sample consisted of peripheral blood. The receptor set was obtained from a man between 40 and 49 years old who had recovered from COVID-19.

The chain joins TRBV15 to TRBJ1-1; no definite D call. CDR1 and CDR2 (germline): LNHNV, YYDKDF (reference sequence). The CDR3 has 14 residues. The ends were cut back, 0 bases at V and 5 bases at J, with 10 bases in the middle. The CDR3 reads CATSRDGFGTEAFF. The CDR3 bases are TGTGCCACCAGCAGAGACGGGTTCGGGACTGAAGCTTTCTTT. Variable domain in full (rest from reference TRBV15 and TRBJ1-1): DAMVIQNPRYQVTQFGKPVTLSCSQTLNHNVMYWYQQKSSQAPKLLFHYYDKDFNNEADTPDNFQSRRPNTSFCFLDIRSPGLGDTAMYLCATSRDGFGTEAFFGQGTRLTVV.

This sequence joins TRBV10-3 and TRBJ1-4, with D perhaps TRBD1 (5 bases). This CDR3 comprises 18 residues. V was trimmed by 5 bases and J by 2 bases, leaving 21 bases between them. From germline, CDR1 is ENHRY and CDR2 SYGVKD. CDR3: CAISHEGGEGSTNEKLFF. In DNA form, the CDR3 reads TGTGCCATCAGTCATGAGGGAGGGGAAGGGTCGACTAATGAAAAACTGTTTTTT.

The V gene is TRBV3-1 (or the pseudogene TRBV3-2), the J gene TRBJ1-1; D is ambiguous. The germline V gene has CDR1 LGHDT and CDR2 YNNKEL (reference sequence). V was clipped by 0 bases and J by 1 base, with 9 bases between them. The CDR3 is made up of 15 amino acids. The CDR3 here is CASSQERVRNTEAFF. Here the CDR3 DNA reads TGTGCCAGCAGCCAAGAGAGGGTACGGAACACTGAAGCTTTCTTT.

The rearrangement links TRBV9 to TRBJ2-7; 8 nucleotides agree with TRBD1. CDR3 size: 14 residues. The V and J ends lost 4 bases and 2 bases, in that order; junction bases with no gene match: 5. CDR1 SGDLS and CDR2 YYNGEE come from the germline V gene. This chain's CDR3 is CASSPRTGPYEQYF. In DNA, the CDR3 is TGTGCCAGCAGCCCCCGGACAGGGCCCTACGAGCAGTACTTC.

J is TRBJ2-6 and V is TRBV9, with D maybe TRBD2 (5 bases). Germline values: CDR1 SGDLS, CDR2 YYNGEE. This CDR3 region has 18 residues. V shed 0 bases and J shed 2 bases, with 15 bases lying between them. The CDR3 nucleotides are TGTGCCAGCAGCGTAGGACTCAGCTGGGGAGCTGGGGCCAACGTCCTGACTTTC. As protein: CASSVGLSWGAGANVLTF.

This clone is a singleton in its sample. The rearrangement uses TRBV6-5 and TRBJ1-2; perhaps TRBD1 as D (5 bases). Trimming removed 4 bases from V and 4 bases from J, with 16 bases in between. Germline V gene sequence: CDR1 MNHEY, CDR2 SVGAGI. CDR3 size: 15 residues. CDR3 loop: CASSSRGIIRYGYTF. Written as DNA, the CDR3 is TGTGCCAGCAGTTCCCGGGGGATAATTCGCTATGGCTACACCTTC.

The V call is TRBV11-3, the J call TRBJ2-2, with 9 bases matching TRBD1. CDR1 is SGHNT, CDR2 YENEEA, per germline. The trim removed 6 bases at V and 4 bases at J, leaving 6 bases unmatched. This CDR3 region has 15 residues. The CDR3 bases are TGTGCCAGCAGTTGGACAGGGGCGACCACCGGGGAGCTGTTTTTT. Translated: CASSWTGATTGELFF.